The 20 T cell receptor beta chains given below trace back to one sample, sequenced in a study of blood T cell repertoires in COVID-19 (dated by TCRdb to 2018 to 2020). The protocol used for the library was the immunoSEQ multiplex PCR assay. This is the immuneACCESS table as TCRdb keeps it, with only in-frame sequences that have V and J called. A part of the clones is gone; compared with another copy, unresolved V genes explain less than half, and the rest is unexplained. The sample records 57,000 or so clones, 65% to 85% of which are singletons. The ten largest clones capture just over 20% of the sample. The specimen sequenced was peripheral blood. The receptors here all came from an elderly woman with active or convalescent COVID-19.

The J gene is TRBJ2-7, the V gene TRBV6-5; TRBD2 matches at 7 bases. J gave up 3 bases and V 0 bases, and 2 bases lay outside the gene matches. Germline V gives CDR1 MNHEY, CDR2 SVGAGI. The CDR3 length is 14 residues. Here the CDR3 reads CASSYSTSVYEQYF. The CDR3 DNA sequence: TGTGCCAGCAGTTACTCTACTAGCGTCTACGAGCAGTACTTC.

The chain employs TRBV7-8 and TRBJ1-2; maybe TRBD1 (5 bases). The V gene's germline CDR1 is SGHVS and CDR2 FQNEAQ. CDR3 length equals 15 residues. V lost 2 bases to trimming and J lost 3 bases, with 13 bases between them. Here the CDR3 reads CASSLIVQAYYGYTF. CDR3 nucleotide sequence: TGTGCCAGCAGCTTAATTGTACAGGCATACTATGGCTACACCTTC. Using reference TRBV7-8 and TRBJ1-2 for the parts outside the CDR3, the full variable domain is GAGVSQSPRYKVAKRGQDVALRCDPISGHVSLFWYQQALGQGPEFLTYFQNEAQLDKSGLPSDRFFAERPEGSVSTLKIQRTQQEDSAVYLCASSLIVQAYYGYTFGSGTRLTVV.

The chain carries TRBV12-3 or TRBV12-4 and TRBJ1-2; a weak D match, TRBD1 (5 bases). V was pared by 6 bases and J by 2 bases, with 7 bases between. This CDR3 is built from 12 residues. The CDR3 DNA reads TGTGCCAGCAGCCGACAGAACTATGGCTACACCTTC. Translating it yields CASSRQNYGYTF.

In its sample, this clone was seen a few times. The V gene is TRBV25-1, the J gene TRBJ1-2; a possible D gene is TRBD1 (6 bases). The germline V gene encodes CDR1 MGHDK and CDR2 SYGVNS. The V gene lost 2 bases and the J gene lost 8 bases, with 21 bases spanning the gap. The CDR3 covers 16 residues. The CDR3 loop reads CASSEKVGGQFTGYTF. DNA of the CDR3: TGTGCCAGCAGTGAAAAAGTGGGTGGACAGTTTACCGGCTACACCTTC.

The DNA for the CDR3 is TGTGCCAGCGGCAGGGGATTCTACGAGCAGTACTTC. Translating gives CASGRGFYEQYF. The chain joins TRBV11-2 to TRBJ2-7, with a possible D match to TRBD1 (6 bases). The length of the CDR3 is 12 residues. V shed 8 bases and J shed 3 bases, with 11 bases lying between them. Germline lookup yields CDR1 SGHAT and CDR2 FQNNGV.

The chain carries TRBV5-1 and TRBJ1-1, with TRBD1 matching 7 bases. The CDR3 contains 13 residues. V was clipped by 4 bases and J by 4 bases; unmatched bases: 4. Germline V lookup: CDR1 SGHRS, CDR2 YFSETQ. CDR3 nucleotide sequence: TGCGCCAGCAGCAGGGGGGACAGCACTGAAGCTTTCTTT. Translated: CASSRGDSTEAFF.

The V gene is TRBV3-1 (or the pseudogene TRBV3-2), the J gene TRBJ2-1; D is perhaps TRBD1 (6 bases). The V gene lost 4 bases and the J gene lost 9 bases, with 16 bases spanning the gap. Germline lookup yields CDR1 LGHDT and CDR2 YNNKEL (reference sequence). The CDR3 covers 14 residues. As DNA, the CDR3 is TGTGCCAGCAGCCCGCTAGGTTTGGGGGCTGAGCAGTTCTTC. Amino acids: CASSPLGLGAEQFF.

The chain links TRBV18 to TRBJ2-2, with 7 bases aligning to TRBD2. The CDR3 contains 16 residues. Germline trimming cut 3 bases from V and 3 bases from J; bases unmatched to any gene: 7. The germline CDR1 and CDR2 sequences are KGHSH and LQKENI. CDR3 region: CASSPGGESHTGELFF. For the CDR3, the DNA is TGTGCCAGCTCACCGGGGGGGGAGAGTCACACCGGGGAGCTGTTTTTT.

The V and J genes are TRBV5-5 and TRBJ1-2; tentatively, D is TRBD1 (6 bases). The CDR3 is 14 amino acids. Germline V gene sequence: CDR1 SGHKS, CDR2 YYEKEE (reference sequence). Trimming removed 4 bases from V and 3 bases from J, with 13 bases in between. CDR3: CASSRQGHDYGYTF. CDR3 nucleotide sequence: TGTGCCAGCAGCCGTCAGGGGCACGACTATGGCTACACCTTC.

The V gene is TRBV6-6, the J gene TRBJ1-1, with 8 positions matching TRBD1. The CDR3 sequence is 13 residues long. V was pared by 2 bases and J by 11 bases, with 7 bases of the junction left unmatched. Germline V gene sequence: CDR1 MNHNY, CDR2 SVGAGI (reference sequence). The CDR3 spells CASSYGQGGTAFF. The CDR3, as DNA: TGTGCCAGCAGTTACGGACAGGGAGGGACGGCTTTCTTT.

A single count supports this clone. CDR3 loop: CASSAGQMNTEAFF. CDR3 DNA sequence: TGTGCCAGCAGCGCGGGACAGATGAACACTGAAGCTTTCTTT. The V call is TRBV9, the J call TRBJ1-1, with 7 bases aligning to TRBD1. V was clipped by 3 bases and J by 0 bases; unmatched bases: 2. The CDR3 runs to 14 residues. Germline V CDR1 and CDR2: SGDLS, YYNGEE.

The V gene is TRBV5-1, the J gene TRBJ1-4; 8 bases are shared with TRBD1. This CDR3 is 14 amino acids long. Germline V gives CDR1 SGHRS, CDR2 YFSETQ. V shed 4 bases, J shed 5 bases, and the junction held 4 bases outside the gene matches. DNA for the CDR3: TGCGCCAGCAGCCCGGGACAGGTGAATGAAAAACTGTTTTTT. It codes for CASSPGQVNEKLFF.

This chain connects TRBV3-1 (or the pseudogene TRBV3-2) to TRBJ1-3, with a tentative D call TRBD1 (5 bases). CDR1 and CDR2 from the germline V gene are LGHDT and YNNKEL (reference sequence). With 4 bases removed from V and 1 base from J, the gap between germline ends came to 8 bases. The CDR3 is 14 residues long. The CDR3 reads CASSRGGSGNTIYF. CDR3 nucleotide sequence: TGTGCCAGCAGCCGTGGGGGGTCTGGAAACACCATATATTTT.

CDR3 nucleotide sequence: TGCGCCAGCAGATTAGGACAGGGGGCGATGAACACTGAAGCTTTCTTT. It yields the protein CASRLGQGAMNTEAFF. The V call is TRBV5-1, the J call TRBJ1-1; 11 bases fit TRBD1. Germline V gene sequence: CDR1 SGHRS, CDR2 YFSETQ. The CDR3 is 16 amino acids. Losses at the gene ends were 5 bases for V and 0 bases for J; bases not matched to a gene: 6.

J is TRBJ2-2 and V is TRBV29-1, with a weak D call TRBD1 (6 bases). The germline CDR1 and CDR2 sequences are SQVTM and ANQGSEA. Trimming shortened V by 6 bases and J by 0 bases, and 11 bases separated the two germline ends. CDR3 length: 14 residues. The CDR3 nucleotides are TGCAGCGTAGGACAGATTACGAACACCGGGGAGCTGTTTTTT. It translates to CSVGQITNTGELFF.

This chain joins TRBV6-5 and TRBJ1-1, with D unclear. Germline V gene sequence: CDR1 MNHEY, CDR2 SVGAGI. The CDR3 has 15 residues. V lost 0 bases, J lost 1 base, and 9 bases lay in between. CDR3: CASSYSIGRNTEAFF. The CDR3 coding sequence is TGTGCCAGCAGTTACTCGATTGGGAGGAACACTGAAGCTTTCTTT.

The chain couples TRBV11-2 to TRBJ2-3, with TRBD2 matching over 10 bases. The CDR3 totals 13 residues. After removal of 7 bases from V and 6 bases from J, the junction contained 4 bases not matched to a gene. CDR1 and CDR2 (germline): SGHAT, FQNNGV. CDR3 nucleotide sequence: TGTGCCAGCACACTAGCGGGGCTTGATACGCAGTATTTT. Translated, it gives CASTLAGLDTQYF.

The chain employs TRBV25-1 and TRBJ2-7; TRBD2 matches at 7 bases. This CDR3 comprises 14 residues. The germline V gene encodes CDR1 MGHDK and CDR2 SYGVNS. The trim removed 4 bases at V and 5 bases at J, leaving 8 bases unmatched. CDR3 nucleotides: TGTGCCAGCAGTGGGGAGGGCAGGGTTGACGAGCAGTACTTC. Its protein product is CASSGEGRVDEQYF.

The J gene is TRBJ1-2, the V gene TRBV29-1, with D tentatively TRBD1 (5 bases). The CDR3 totals 12 residues. The germline V gene encodes CDR1 SQVTM and CDR2 ANQGSEA. With 1 base removed from V and 10 bases from J, the gap between germline ends came to 13 bases. CDR3 sequence reads: CSVEGQGEDYTF. CDR3 nucleotides: TGCAGCGTTGAAGGGCAGGGTGAGGACTACACCTTC.

The rearrangement links TRBV7-3 to TRBJ1-2; 7 bases fit TRBD1. Unmatched junction bases numbered 4, after V lost 5 bases and J lost 4 bases. Per germline, CDR1 SGHTA and CDR2 FQGTGA. CDR3 length equals 13 residues. The chain's CDR3 is CASSPDRAYGYTF. The CDR3 DNA reads as TGTGCCAGCAGCCCCGACAGGGCCTATGGCTACACCTTC.